This T cell receptor beta chain was profiled in a study of T cell changes during pregnancy in multiple sclerosis (dated by TCRdb to between 2018 and 2021). The study in broad terms: The study examined how the T cell repertoire changed over the course of pregnancy in women with multiple sclerosis.

Library preparation used the immunoSEQ multiplex PCR assay. TCRdb retrieved this table from immuneACCESS and kept in-frame rearrangements only. Not all clones are present; in checked studies, unresolved V genes account for under half, and no reason is known for the remainder. The sample profile shows 50,000 to 70,000 clones; about 91% of them were found once. The ten largest make up around 0.85% of the sample. A word on this clone: Its antigen is not yet known. It has no much larger one-base neighbor in the sample; base qualities were not kept.

The receptor was isolated from a female donor with multiple sclerosis, enrolled in a pregnancy study. Sequences were derived from peripheral blood, sampled in the first trimester of pregnancy.

The CDR3 is CASSDQGALTGELFF. The nucleotides are TGTGCCAGCAGCGATCAGGGGGCGCTTACCGGGGAGCTGTTTTTT. In this chain, TRBV9 is recombined with TRBJ2-2; TRBD1 lines up with 8 middle nucleotides. V ends up 3 bases short and J 5 bases short, with an unmatched junction base count of 6. CDR1 and CDR2 (SGDLS, YYNGEE) derive from the germline V gene. The CDR3 spans 15 residues, from the cysteine through the phenylalanine. CDR3 DNA only is kept here, 45 bases in frame from base 1.